The source of this T cell receptor beta chain is a study of human thymus T cells. Findings and caveats of the study: Thymic and blood repertoires showed apparently biased V and J gene usage.

The protocol was immunoSEQ multiplex PCR, while the TCRdb copy is restricted to in-frame clones and leaves out a portion. The table includes over 35,000 clones, 94% detected once. J gave up 5 bases and V 1 base, and 6 bases lay outside the gene matches. The CDR3 contains 15 residues. The germline V gene encodes CDR1 SGHTA and CDR2 FQGNSA. All donors were healthy Finnish infants who were undergoing corrective surgery to treat congenital heart defects. An approximately 0.45-1 mL peripheral blood aliquot was taken intraoperatively from four of eight donors. Blood DNA came from all available leukocytes, not a fixed cell number. This clone was found once. Antigen unknown.

This clonotype was obtained from a boy under three years old with a congenital heart defect but otherwise immunologically healthy. This chain joins TRBV7-2 and TRBJ2-7; TRBD1 agrees at 9 bases. Sequenced sample: blood. The CDR3 sequence is CASSLVGTGRHEQYF. The DNA for the CDR3 is TGTGCCAGCAGCTTAGTAGGGACAGGGAGGCACGAGCAGTACTTC. Drawing the rest from reference TRBV7-2 and TRBJ2-7, the complete variable domain is GAGVSQSPSNKVTEKGKDVELRCDPISGHTALYWYRQSLGQGLEFLIYFQGNSAPDKSGLPSDRFSAERTGGSVSTLTIQRTQQEDSAVYLCASSLVGTGRHEQYFGPGTRLTVT.